What follows describes a single T cell receptor (beta chain). There is no known antigen for this receptor. The record has no base qualities; no much larger clone is one base away. The data were taken from a study of beta chain features in type 1 diabetes (dated by TCRdb to between 2017 and 2018). Background for the entire study: Mean age, gender distribution, total cell number and subset yield were not different between patients and healthy donors. A total of about 100,000,000 sorted cells were examined across all samples, and RNA yield correlated strongly with the number of cells per subset. The study compared TCRB repertoires of sorted circulating CD4+ T cell subsets between recently diagnosed type 1 diabetes patients and matched healthy donors. Whereas all 30 or so donors provided naive and central memory subsets, regulatory and stem cell-like memory subsets were isolated from just 8 patients and roughly eight healthy donors.

The germline V gene gives CDR1 as SGHTA and CDR2 as FQGTGA. V is pared back by 2 bases and J by 1 base, with 9 bases lying between the germline termini. The CDR3 runs 15 amino acids, cysteine and phenylalanine included. Kept here is only the CDR3 DNA, which spans 45 bases and is read in frame from base 1. Each donor gave one peripheral blood draw, averaging around 120 mL, which was collected into heparinised tubes. Using a panel that included CD45RO, CCR7, CD25, CD127, CD95 and CD27, naive, central memory, regulatory and stem cell-like memory CD4+ T cells were sorted on a BD FACSAria II. A purity above 95% was achieved for all sorted populations. PBMCs were separated immediately by Lymphoprep density gradient centrifugation and were stained directly, without being cultured. Samples were stained and sorted in pairs, with one healthy donor and one patient per experiment, so that batch effects were minimized.

The entire amount of isolated RNA was reverse transcribed using the High Capacity cDNA Reverse Transcription Kit, so the sequenced TCRB transcripts were expressed ones. Deep immunoSEQ sequencing was performed on naive, central memory and regulatory T cell samples, with an average of roughly 3.5 million total reads per sample. Sorted cells were lysed in RLT buffer and RNA was extracted with DNase-treated RNeasy Micro or Mini kits, depending on cell number. To prevent cross-contamination, each cell subset was processed individually, whereas patient and healthy donor samples were processed jointly. Using the immunoSEQ multiplex PCR, TCRB sequences were amplified from cDNA into 87-bp fragments spanning the CDR3 region. Sequencing of the amplicons was done on the Illumina HiSeq platform. The original methods were these. PCR bias was corrected computationally using synthetic template baselines, and reads within Hamming distance 2 were collapsed, with unmergeable singletons discarded. By aligning reads against IMGT, V, D and J genes, CDR3 length, and insertions or deletions at six rearrangement sites were assigned. Within each subset, clonotype counts were normalized to sorted cell number, after which true diversity and Gini coefficients were computed with the tcR R package. Repertoire sharing was quantified using the overlap coefficient calculated on TCRB nucleotide sequences. Out-of-frame TCRB sequences from naive cells were analyzed as a proxy for the pre-selection repertoire. The source is immuneACCESS, and TCRdb retained only in-frame sequences with V and J called. Part of the clones is not carried over; for the studies checked, unresolved V genes explain less than half of this, and the remainder is unexplained. The D gene and trimming were derived from the DNA, and the V and J assignments and clone size from that table. The sample table shows roughly 450,000 clones, and 9.5% to 12% are seen once. About 0.042% of the sample belongs to the ten largest clones.

Here is what the overall study found, with its caveats: HLA sub-analyses involved small numbers of individuals, so any influence of HLA type on TCRB rearrangement remained unresolved. Shorter templates might have been favored by PCR, but patient and control samples were amplified and corrected together, so both groups would have been affected equally by any skew. At VDJ recombination sites, type 1 diabetes patients had fewer insertions and more deleted nucleotides, which implies abnormalities in thymic rearrangement. Type 1 diabetes patients showed a moderate but significant shortening of TCRB CDR3 length in all four CD4+ subsets. Sequencing cDNA rather than genomic DNA could over-represent highly expressing activated cells, although activation and CD3 levels did not differ between groups. Naive, central memory and regulatory TCRB repertoires appeared more similar among patients than among healthy donors.

The receptor comes from a woman under 30 in good health. Here the chain combines TRBV7-3 and TRBJ1-5, with TRBD1 tentatively as D gene (5 bases match). The sample taken for sequencing was naive CD4+ T cells from blood. The cell subset or site label of this sample denotes: true naive CD4+ T cells. The CDR3 region has the sequence CASSLEGLSNQPQHF. Read as DNA, the sequence is TGTGCCAGCAGCTTAGAGGGGTTAAGCAATCAGCCCCAGCATTTT.